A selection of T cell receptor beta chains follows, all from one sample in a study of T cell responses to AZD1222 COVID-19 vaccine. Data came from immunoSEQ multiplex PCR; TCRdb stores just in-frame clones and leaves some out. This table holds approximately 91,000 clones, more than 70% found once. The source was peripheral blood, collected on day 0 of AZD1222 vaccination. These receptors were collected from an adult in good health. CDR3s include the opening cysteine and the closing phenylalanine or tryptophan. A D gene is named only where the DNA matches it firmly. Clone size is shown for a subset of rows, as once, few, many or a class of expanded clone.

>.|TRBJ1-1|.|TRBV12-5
CASGLVLGSRTEAFF
TGTGCCAGTGGTTTGGTTCTAGGGAGTAGGACTGAAGCTTTCTTT
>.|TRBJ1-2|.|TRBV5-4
CASSFSRRISYGYTF
TGTGCCAGCAGCTTCTCTCGCAGGATCAGCTATGGCTACACCTTC
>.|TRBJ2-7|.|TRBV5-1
CASSLGGSSYEQYF
TGCGCCAGCAGCTTGGGGGGGAGCTCCTACGAGCAGTACTTC
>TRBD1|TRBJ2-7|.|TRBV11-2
CASRLLRQGDYEQYF
TGTGCCAGCAGGCTTTTAAGGCAGGGGGACTACGAGCAGTACTTC
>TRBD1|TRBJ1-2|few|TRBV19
CASSIDTRLLDREGYGYTF
TGTGCCAGTAGTATAGACACCCGGCTCTTGGACAGGGAAGGCTATGGCTACACCTTC
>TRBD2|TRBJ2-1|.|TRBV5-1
CASSLGLAGDNEQFF
TGCGCCAGCAGCCTCGGGCTAGCGGGGGACAATGAGCAGTTCTTC
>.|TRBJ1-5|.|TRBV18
CASSPWMGAYNQPQHF
TGTGCCAGCTCACCGTGGATGGGGGCGTACAATCAGCCCCAGCATTTT
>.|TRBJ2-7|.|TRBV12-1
CASSSTGPSSEQYF
TGTGCCAGCAGCTCCACCGGACCATCTTCCGAGCAGTACTTC
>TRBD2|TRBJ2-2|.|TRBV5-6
CASSLKLAGNTGELFF
TGTGCCAGCAGCTTGAAGCTAGCGGGGAACACCGGGGAGCTGTTTTTT
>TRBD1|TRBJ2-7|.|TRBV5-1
CASSRGTGVHEQYF
TGCGCCAGCAGCCGCGGGACAGGGGTCCACGAGCAGTACTTC
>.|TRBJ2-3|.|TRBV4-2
CASSHTGTGDTDTQYF
TGTGCCAGCAGCCATACCGGGACCGGGGACACAGATACGCAGTATTTT
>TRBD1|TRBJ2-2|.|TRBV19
CASTVYGTGDTGELFF
TGTGCCAGTACCGTATACGGGACAGGGGATACCGGGGAGCTGTTTTTT
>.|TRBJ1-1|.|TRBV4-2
CASRENTEAFF
TGTGCCAGCAGGGAGAACACTGAAGCTTTCTTT
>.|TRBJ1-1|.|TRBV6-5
CASSYVGGTAFF
TGTGCCAGCAGTTACGTCGGGGGGACGGCTTTCTTT
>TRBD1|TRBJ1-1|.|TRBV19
CASMTGAVGTEAFF
TGTGCCAGTATGACAGGGGCGGTCGGCACTGAAGCTTTCTTT
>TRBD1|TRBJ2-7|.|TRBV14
CASSLGQGSYEQYF
TGTGCCAGCAGCTTGGGACAGGGATCCTACGAGCAGTACTTC
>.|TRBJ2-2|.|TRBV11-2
CASSLDLRRGRTGELFF
TGTGCCAGCAGCTTAGATCTCAGGAGGGGTAGAACCGGGGAGCTGTTTTTT
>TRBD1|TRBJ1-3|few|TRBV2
CASRFNAGGGNTIYF
TGTGCCAGCAGATTCAATGCAGGGGGTGGAAACACCATATATTTT
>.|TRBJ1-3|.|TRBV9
CASSGVGFSGNTIYF
TGTGCCAGCAGTGGGGTAGGATTCTCTGGAAACACCATATATTTT
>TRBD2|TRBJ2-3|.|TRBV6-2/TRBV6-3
CASSLGLAGDTQYF
TGTGCCAGCAGTCTGGGACTAGCAGGGGATACGCAGTATTTT
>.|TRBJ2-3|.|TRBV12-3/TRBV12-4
CASSFMGSHTQYF
TGTGCCAGCAGTTTTATGGGCTCGCATACGCAGTATTTT
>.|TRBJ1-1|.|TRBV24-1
CATSSRGNTEAFF
TGTGCCACCAGCTCCAGGGGGAACACTGAAGCTTTCTTT
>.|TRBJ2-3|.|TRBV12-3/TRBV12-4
CASSLITDTQYF
TGTGCCAGCAGTTTAATCACAGATACGCAGTATTTT
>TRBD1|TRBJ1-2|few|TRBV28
CALNGDRGGYGYTF
TGTGCACTTAACGGGGACAGGGGGGGCTATGGCTACACCTTC
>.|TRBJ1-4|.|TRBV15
CATSRSSANEKLFF
TGTGCCACCAGCAGATCATCGGCTAATGAAAAACTGTTTTTT
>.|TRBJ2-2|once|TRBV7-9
CASSDVGSGELFF
TGTGCCAGCAGTGACGTAGGATCCGGGGAGCTGTTTTTT
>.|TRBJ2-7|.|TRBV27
CASSLAAAYEQYF
TGTGCCAGCAGTTTAGCGGCCGCCTACGAGCAGTACTTC
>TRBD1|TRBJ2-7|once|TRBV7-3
CASSPVGQGAGEQYF
TGTGCCAGCAGCCCAGTGGGACAGGGGGCGGGGGAGCAGTACTTC
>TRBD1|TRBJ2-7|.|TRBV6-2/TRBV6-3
CASSSDRGPYEQYF
TGTGCCAGCAGTTCGGACAGGGGGCCCTACGAGCAGTACTTC
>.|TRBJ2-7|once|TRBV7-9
CASSSPGPEQYF
TGTGCCAGCAGCTCCCCAGGGCCTGAGCAGTACTTC